This TCR beta chain was sequenced in a study of T cell changes during pregnancy in multiple sclerosis. Sequenced by immunoSEQ multiplex PCR; TCRdb stores in-frame clones only, minus some. This table has some 46,000 clones, 85% to 95% appearing once. In germline, CDR1 is MRHNA, CDR2 SNTAGT. CDR3 length equals 16 residues. V shed 3 bases and J 8 bases; nucleotides not matched to a gene: 9. This TCR derives from a female donor with multiple sclerosis, enrolled in a pregnancy study. Sequenced material: peripheral blood. The V and J genes are TRBV6-4 and TRBJ2-1, with 11 nucleotides matching TRBD2. The CDR3 nucleotides are TGTGCCAGCAGTGAGACGCTAGCGGGAGGTCTCGATGAGCAGTTCTTC. This translates into CASSETLAGGLDEQFF.